This TCR beta chain stems from a study of cytomegalovirus exposure and HLA in healthy donors. CDR1 is SNHLY and CDR2 is FYNNEI in the germline V gene. This CDR3 spans 13 amino acids. V lost 6 bases to trimming and J lost 1 base; unmatched junction nucleotides: 1. The sample holds a few counts of this clone. This sample includes further DNA sequences coding for the same CDR3. PCR was performed using 60 Vbeta and 13 Jbeta primers. This table comes from immunoSEQ multiplex PCR, and its TCRdb copy is limited to in-frame clones, with some not included. The sample includes about 120,000 clones, about 60% of them seen just once.

The receptor was derived from a man aged 35 to 55 in good health and CMV-seropositive. Sequencing used PBMCs. The rearrangement uses TRBV2 and TRBJ1-1; 8 nucleotides align to TRBD1. The CDR3 protein is CASSGQGNTEAFF. CDR3 coding DNA: TGTGCCAGCAGCGGACAGGGGAACACTGAAGCTTTCTTT.